The sequence of this T cell receptor beta chain was determined in a study of blood T cell repertoires in COVID-19 (dated by TCRdb to about 2020). For context, the study as a whole: The collaborator samples originated in the United States, Italy and Spain and spanned the acute and convalescent phases of COVID-19. The prospective study material was composed of cDNA or gDNA derived from T cells, B-cell-depleted T cells, or PBMCs. Deeply sampled blood TCRbeta repertoires from subjects exposed to, actively infected with, or recovered from COVID-19 were included in the dataset. The repertoires were released in a freely available public database meant as a resource for research on the immune response to SARS-CoV-2. The samples were drawn from two sources: the first 160 participants of the ongoing ImmuneRACE study, and fewer than 1,500 subjects contributed by 6 global collaborators. A de-identified subject ID, COVID-19 status, age in years and sex were almost always included in the sample metadata. Where available, HLA class I and class II types were obtained from metadata supplied by the sample provider rather than from assay-based typing. The study at large found these results: The amount of clinical and demographic metadata varied by source and participant and was provided uncurated.

TCRbeta CDR3 regions were amplified from genomic DNA by means of the immunoSEQ Assay, a bias-controlled multiplex PCR. As for how the authors treated the data: Nucleated cell counts per sample were estimated from amplification of reference gene primers within the assay. To quantify the absolute abundance of each unique TCRbeta CDR3 rearrangement, sequence reads were collapsed and filtered. Productive Simpson clonality was computed per sample as the square root of Simpson's diversity index over productive rearrangements. TCRdb obtained this table from immuneACCESS and retained in-frame rearrangements with V and J assigned. These tables miss some clones; where compared with another copy, unresolved V genes account for less than half of the shortfall, and the remainder is unexplained. V, J and clone size are those of that table, while D and trimming were read from the DNA. The sample records about 54,000 clones, 87% of which are singletons. The ten largest clones represent under 4% of the sample.

V gives up 6 bases and J gives up 1 base, and the segment between their germline ends measures 12 bases. The germline V gene (reference sequence) yields MNHEY for CDR1 and SMNVEV for CDR2. The CDR3 holds 14 amino acids from the cysteine to the phenylalanine. The retained sequence is limited to the CDR3, 42 bases, with the frame set at the first base. One collaborating source in Seattle enrolled patients while the patients were actively infected and followed the patients over time throughout the course of disease. Whole blood was collected in K2EDTA tubes by collaborating institutions according to the institutions' own protocols. Collaborator samples were shipped for TCRbeta analysis as frozen whole blood, isolated PBMCs, or DNA extracted from either sample type. Turning to this clone: Its recognized antigen is unknown. The sample holds no much larger clone one base away, and base qualities are not on file.

Sequenced input: peripheral blood. This sequence originates from a man aged 35-49 years with COVID-19, enrolled during active disease. The sequence links TRBV27 to TRBJ1-2; no D gene call is confident. The bases are TGTGCCAGCAGCATAAGAAACAGTAACTATGGCTACACCTTC. Its translation is CASSIRNSNYGYTF.